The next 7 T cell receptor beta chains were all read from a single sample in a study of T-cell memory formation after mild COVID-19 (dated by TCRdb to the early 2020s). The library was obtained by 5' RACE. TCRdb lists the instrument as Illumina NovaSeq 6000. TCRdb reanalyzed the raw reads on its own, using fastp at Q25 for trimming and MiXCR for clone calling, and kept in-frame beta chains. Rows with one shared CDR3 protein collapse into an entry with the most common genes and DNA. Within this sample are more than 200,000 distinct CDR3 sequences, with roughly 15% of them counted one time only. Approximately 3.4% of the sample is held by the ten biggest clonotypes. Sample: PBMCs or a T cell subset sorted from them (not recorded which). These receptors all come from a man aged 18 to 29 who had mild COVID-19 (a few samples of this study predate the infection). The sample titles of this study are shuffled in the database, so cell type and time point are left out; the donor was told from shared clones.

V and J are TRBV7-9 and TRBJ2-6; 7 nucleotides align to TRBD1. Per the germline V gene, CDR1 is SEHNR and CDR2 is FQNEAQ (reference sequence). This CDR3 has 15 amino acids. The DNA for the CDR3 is TGTGGTAATACGGGACAGCCCTCTGGGGCCAACGTCCTGACTTTC. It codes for CGNTGQPSGANVLTF. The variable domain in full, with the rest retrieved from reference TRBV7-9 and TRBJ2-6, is DTGVSQNPRHKITKRGQNVTFRCDPISEHNRLYWYRQTLGQGPEFLTYFQNEAQLEKSRLLSDRFSAERPKGSFSTLEIQRTEQGDSAMYLCGNTGQPSGANVLTFGAGSRLTVL.

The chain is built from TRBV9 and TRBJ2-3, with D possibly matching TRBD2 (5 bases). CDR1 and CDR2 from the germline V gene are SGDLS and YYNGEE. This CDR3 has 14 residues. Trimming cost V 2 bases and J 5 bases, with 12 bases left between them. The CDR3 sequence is CASSVSGRGDTQYF. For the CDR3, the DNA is TGTGCCAGCAGCGTGAGCGGACGGGGAGATACGCAGTATTTT.

The CDR3 here is CSARGNNSPLHF. CDR3 DNA: TGCAGTGCTAGAGGGAATAATTCACCCCTCCACTTT. The gene calls are TRBV20-1 and TRBJ1-6; D is unclear. Germline V CDR1 and CDR2: DFQATT, SNEGSKA (reference sequence). CDR3 length: 12 amino acids. V dropped 1 base and J dropped 5 bases, with 3 bases sitting between them.

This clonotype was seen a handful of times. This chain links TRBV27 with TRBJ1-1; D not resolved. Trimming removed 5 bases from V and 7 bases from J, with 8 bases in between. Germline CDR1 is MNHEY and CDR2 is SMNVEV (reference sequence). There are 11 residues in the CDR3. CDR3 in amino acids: CASSEGFEAFF. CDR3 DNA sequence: TGTGCCAGCAGTGAAGGTTTTGAAGCTTTCTTT.

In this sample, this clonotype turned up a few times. CDR3 protein: CSARGGNSYNEQFF. The CDR3 DNA follows: TGCAGTGCCCGAGGAGGGAACTCCTACAATGAGCAGTTCTTC. This chain uses TRBV20-1 with TRBJ2-1; the D gene is possibly TRBD2 (6 bases). Trimming removed 6 bases at V and 0 bases at J, with 12 bases between. The germline gives CDR1 DFQATT, CDR2 SNEGSKA (reference sequence). The CDR3 loop spans 14 amino acids.

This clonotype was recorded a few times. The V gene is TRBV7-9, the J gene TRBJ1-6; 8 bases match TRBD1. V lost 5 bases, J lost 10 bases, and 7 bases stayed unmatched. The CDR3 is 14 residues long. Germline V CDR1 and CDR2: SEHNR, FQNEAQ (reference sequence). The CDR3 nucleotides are TGTGCCAGCAGCCGGACAGGGCAAGGATCACCCCTCCACTTT. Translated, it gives CASSRTGQGSPLHF.

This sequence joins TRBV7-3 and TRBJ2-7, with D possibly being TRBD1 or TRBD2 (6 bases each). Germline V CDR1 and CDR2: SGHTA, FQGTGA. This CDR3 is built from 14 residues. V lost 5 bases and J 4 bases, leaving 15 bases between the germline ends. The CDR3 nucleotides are TGTGCCAGCAGCATGGGGGGCAAGCAATACGAGCAGTACTTC. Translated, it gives CASSMGGKQYEQYF.